This is a list of T cell receptor beta chains from one sample in a study of blood T cells in healthy people across ages. Each CDR3 protein is one row after TCRdb ran MiXCR on the 5' RACE reads. This table has fewer than 800,000 distinct CDR3 sequences, around 48% appearing once. Sequencing input: blood. The receptor set was obtained from an older woman in good health. Both conserved end residues are part of each CDR3. A D gene is named only where the DNA matches it firmly. Some rows have no size entry. The others give once, few or many, or a class for an expanded clone.

CDR3 DNA | CDR3 protein | clone size | V gene | D gene | J gene
TGTGCCAGCAGCCACCCAGGGGCCAACGTCCTGACTTTC | CASSHPGANVLTF | few | TRBV7-9 | NA | TRBJ2-6
TGTGCCAGCAGCCGGGCAGCGGGGGACCAATCGGGTAATGAGCAGTTCTTC | CASSRAAGDQSGNEQFF | NA | TRBV5-6 | TRBD2 | TRBJ2-1
TGCAGTGCTTTAGCGGGACTAGCGGGCACTATGACAGATACGCAGTATTTT | CSALAGLAGTMTDTQYF | NA | TRBV20-1 | TRBD2 | TRBJ2-3
TGTGCCAGCAGTTACTCGAAGGACAGCACCAATGAGCAGTTCTTC | CASSYSKDSTNEQFF | NA | TRBV6-2/TRBV6-3 | NA | TRBJ2-1
TGTGCCACGACTAGCGGGAGCTCAGATACGCAGTATTTT | CATTSGSSDTQYF | few | TRBV10-3 | TRBD2 | TRBJ2-3
TGCGCCAGCAGCCGGGGGGACAGGTCCGTCGGATCTGGAAACACCATATATTTT | CASSRGDRSVGSGNTIYF | NA | TRBV5-1 | TRBD1 | TRBJ1-3
TGCAGTGCTCGCAGGGGCGCACGTGGCTACACCTTC | CSARRGARGYTF | NA | TRBV20-1 | NA | TRBJ1-2
TGTGCCAGCAGTGAATCCCCACCGGGACAGCGTAATGAAAAACTGTTTTTT | CASSESPPGQRNEKLFF | NA | TRBV2 | TRBD1 | TRBJ1-4
TGTGCCAGCAGCAAACGGGGGACAGGGGGCTCTGGGGCCAACGTCCTGACTTTC | CASSKRGTGGSGANVLTF | NA | TRBV21-1 | NA | TRBJ2-6
TGCGCCAGCAGCTTGGGGCCCTTAAGAGGGCAGTTCTTC | CASSLGPLRGQFF | NA | TRBV5-1 | NA | TRBJ2-1
TGTGCCAGCAGCGAACAGGGGGGTGAAGCTTTCTTT | CASSEQGGEAFF | few | TRBV7-6 | TRBD1 | TRBJ1-1
TGTGCCAGCAGCTTGGGCAGTATGAACACTGAAGCTTTCTTT | CASSLGSMNTEAFF | NA | TRBV5-6 | NA | TRBJ1-1
TGTGCCGTAATACAGGGTCGGCACACTGAAGCTTTCTTT | CAVIQGRHTEAFF | NA | TRBV6-6 | NA | TRBJ1-1
TGCAGCGTTGAAGGTCTTCCAGCGCCTAGCTCCTACAATGAGCAGTTCTTC | CSVEGLPAPSSYNEQFF | few | TRBV29-1 | NA | TRBJ2-1
TGTGCCAGCAGCTTAAATGGGGCGGCTTACTCCTACAATGAGCAGTTCTTC | CASSLNGAAYSYNEQFF | NA | TRBV11-1 | NA | TRBJ2-1
TGTGCCAGCAGCTTATCAGCAAAAGAGACCCAGTACTTC | CASSLSAKETQYF | few | TRBV11-3 | NA | TRBJ2-5
TGCGCCAGCAACTTGGCCTTACAGGGCGGTGAGGGCTACACCTTC | CASNLALQGGEGYTF | NA | TRBV5-1 | NA | TRBJ1-2
TGCAGTGCTAGTAAGCTAGCGTACCAAATCCAAGAGACCCAGTACTTC | CSASKLAYQIQETQYF | few | TRBV20-1 | NA | TRBJ2-5
TGCAGTGCTACCAGACAGGGGAGCACTGAAGCTTTCTTT | CSATRQGSTEAFF | once | TRBV20-1 | TRBD1 | TRBJ1-1
TGTGCCAGCTCACCAGCAGGCTATAATTCACCCCTCCACTTT | CASSPAGYNSPLHF | NA | TRBV18 | NA | TRBJ1-6
TGTGCCTGGACCCGGGCCCTAAGTCTTCTTAACTATGGCTACACCTTC | CAWTRALSLLNYGYTF | NA | TRBV30 | NA | TRBJ1-2
TGTGCCATTCGTCTTCAGGGGCATTCAGATACGCAGTATTTT | CAIRLQGHSDTQYF | few | TRBV10-3 | NA | TRBJ2-3
TGTGCCATCAGTGAGTTAAGGGCCTCCTACAATGAGCAGTTCTTC | CAISELRASYNEQFF | NA | TRBV10-3 | NA | TRBJ2-1
TGCAGTGCTGCTTCCGCGGAGCAGTTCTTC | CSAASAEQFF | few | TRBV20-1 | NA | TRBJ2-1
TGTGCCAGCAGCTGGGTCGGGACAGCGAACACTGAAGCTTTCTTT | CASSWVGTANTEAFF | NA | TRBV5-5 | TRBD1 | TRBJ1-1
TGCAGTGCCGACGCAACAGCGACCGTCTATGGCTACACCTTC | CSADATATVYGYTF | few | TRBV20-1 | NA | TRBJ1-2
TGCAGCGTTGAAGGAGTCGGGGCAGATGGACCCCAAGAGACCCAGTACTTC | CSVEGVGADGPQETQYF | NA | TRBV29-1 | NA | TRBJ2-5
TGTGCCAGCAGCCCCCAAATTGGGGCCCAGTACTTC | CASSPQIGAQYF | NA | TRBV7-2 | NA | TRBJ2-5
TGCGCCAGCAGCGTACAGGGGTTGAGTACAGATACGCAGTATTTT | CASSVQGLSTDTQYF | NA | TRBV5-1 | TRBD1 | TRBJ2-3
TGTGCCAGCAGAGGGGCGGGAAGCTCCTACGAGCAGTACTTC | CASRGAGSSYEQYF | many | TRBV25-1 | NA | TRBJ2-7
TGTGCCAGCAGCTTACAGGCGGGAGCCGCCTACGAGCAGTACTTC | CASSLQAGAAYEQYF | NA | TRBV7-3 | TRBD2 | TRBJ2-7
TGTGCCAGCAGTTTCGGGCAACCCAATGAGCAGTTCTTC | CASSFGQPNEQFF | once | TRBV12-3/TRBV12-4 | NA | TRBJ2-1
TGCAGTGCCCTGGATGCGCTTAGCCCCTACGAGCAGTACTTC | CSALDALSPYEQYF | NA | TRBV20-1 | NA | TRBJ2-7
TGTGCCAGCAGCCTACAGGGGGCCGACACTGAAGCTTTCTTT | CASSLQGADTEAFF | few | TRBV21-1 | NA | TRBJ1-1
TGTGCCAGCAGCTTAAGCCGCTCTAGCGCTGAAGCTTTCTTT | CASSLSRSSAEAFF | once | TRBV7-3 | NA | TRBJ1-1
TGTGCCAGCAGTTACCTCGGCAGGGAGGGTACGACTGAAGCTTTCTTT | CASSYLGREGTTEAFF | NA | TRBV6-5 | NA | TRBJ1-1
TGTGCCAGCAGCGTAGGGCGGGCTAGCACAGATACGCAGTATTTT | CASSVGRASTDTQYF | NA | TRBV9 | NA | TRBJ2-3
TGTGCCAGCAGTTTCAGGGCAGGGCGCTACGAGCAGTACTTC | CASSFRAGRYEQYF | NA | TRBV12-3/TRBV12-4 | NA | TRBJ2-7
TGTGCCAGCAGCGGGTATACCGGGTACAATGAGCAGTTCTTC | CASSGYTGYNEQFF | few | TRBV11-1 | NA | TRBJ2-1
TGTGCCAGTGGGACTAGCGGACTCACAGATACGCAGTATTTT | CASGTSGLTDTQYF | once | TRBV28 | TRBD2 | TRBJ2-3
TGTGCCAGCAGTGTGTCGGCAGGGACCGGCTACACCTTC | CASSVSAGTGYTF | NA | TRBV2 | NA | TRBJ1-2
TGTGCCACCAGCAGAGGGACAGGGGACACCGGGGAGCTGTTTTTT | CATSRGTGDTGELFF | NA | TRBV15 | TRBD1 | TRBJ2-2
TGCAGCCTCAGGAGGGGGATAAAAATGAACGAGCAGTACTTC | CSLRRGIKMNEQYF | NA | TRBV20-1 | NA | TRBJ2-7
TGTGCCAGCAACCCGGGGGGGCTGGTTGGCTACACCTTC | CASNPGGLVGYTF | NA | TRBV7-9 | NA | TRBJ1-2
TGTGCCAGCAGCCCACGCCGGGGAAACTACGAGCAGTACTTC | CASSPRRGNYEQYF | NA | TRBV7-3 | NA | TRBJ2-7
TGCAGTGCTAGGCCCCTACTGAGTCAAGAGACCCAGTACTTC | CSARPLLSQETQYF | few | TRBV20-1 | NA | TRBJ2-5
TGTGCCACCAGTGAGGCCGGGAACTCCTACAATGAGCAGTTCTTC | CATSEAGNSYNEQFF | few | TRBV24-1 | NA | TRBJ2-1